The 10 T cell receptor beta chains below were found in one sample sequenced in a study of Graves' ophthalmopathy and Graves' hyperthyroidism. Amplified material comprised TCR beta CDR3 regions derived from RNA transcripts. First-round RT-PCR relied on HTBI primers, and a second-round multiplex PCR came next. Via MiXCR, TCRdb re-called the multiplex PCR reads, giving one row per CDR3 protein. The table lists about 500,000 distinct CDR3 sequences, approximately 15% of them singletons. Sequencing was done on a sample of blood. Receptors were obtained from a woman aged 30 to 39 with Graves' ophthalmopathy.

This clonotype was observed many times. The V gene is TRBV15, the J gene TRBJ1-6, with a possible D match to TRBD1 (6 bases). The CDR3 spans 15 residues. Deletions cut 0 bases from V and 9 bases from J, with 12 bases between. From germline, CDR1 is LNHNV and CDR2 YYDKDF (reference sequence). DNA for the CDR3: TGTGCCACCAGCAGAGATGAAGGGGGATTTTCACCCCTCCACTTT. Its translation: CATSRDEGGFSPLHF. The whole variable domain, remainder taken from reference TRBV15 and TRBJ1-6, is DAMVIQNPRYQVTQFGKPVTLSCSQTLNHNVMYWYQQKSSQAPKLLFHYYDKDFNNEADTPDNFQSRRPNTSFCFLDIRSPGLGDTAMYLCATSRDEGGFSPLHFGNGTRLTVT.

This chain links TRBV6-1 with TRBJ1-1; the D gene is possibly TRBD1 (5 bases). The CDR3 loop spans 12 amino acids. Germline-derived CDR1 and CDR2 are MNHNS and SASEGT. The V end was cut by 10 bases, the J end by 2 bases, with 11 bases between. This CDR3 is CATRTQNTEAFF. In DNA, the CDR3 is TGTGCCACCCGGACACAAAACACTGAAGCTTTCTTT.

This clonotype was detected ten times or more. The final CDR3 position lacks the conserved phenylalanine or tryptophan, pointing to a likely read error. The chain combines TRBV6-1 with TRBJ2-7, with 7 bases matching TRBD2. The CDR3 has 14 amino acids. The germline CDR1 and CDR2 sequences are MNHNS and SASEGT. V dropped 7 bases and J dropped 0; count of bases not matched to a gene: 6. CDR3 protein: CASNLGGSSYEQYS. CDR3 sequence (DNA): TGTGCCAGCAACCTCGGGGGGAGCTCCTACGAGCAGTACTCC.

The chain uses TRBV5-1 and TRBJ2-7; the D is unclear. The CDR3 has 11 residues. CDR1 is SGHRS and CDR2 is YFSETQ in the germline V gene. The V and J ends lost 3 bases and 0 bases respectively, with 1 base between them. CDR3 amino acids: CASSYSYEQYV. The CDR3 bases are TGCGCCAGCAGCTACTCCTACGAGCAGTACGTC.

The J gene is TRBJ1-1, the V gene TRBV4-1; D ambiguous. With 1 base removed from V and 11 bases from J, the gap between germline ends came to 17 bases. Germline CDR1 is MGHRA and CDR2 is YSYEKL. CDR3 length equals 14 residues. This chain's CDR3 is CASSQGQVQTEAFF. CDR3 sequence (DNA): TGCGCCAGCAGCCAAGGCCAGGTCCAGACCGAGGCTTTCTTT.

This clonotype was counted a few times. The chain joins TRBV12-3 or TRBV12-4 to TRBJ1-6, with 9 positions matching TRBD1. V shed 6 bases, J shed 10 bases, and the junction held 4 bases outside the gene matches. CDR3 length: 13 residues. The CDR3 protein is CASRTGGMSPLHF. For the CDR3, the DNA is TGTGCCAGCAGAACAGGGGGCATGTCACCCCTCCACTTT.

This clonotype was picked up many times. The chain carries TRBV27 and TRBJ1-1; D is unclear. The CDR3 loop spans 14 amino acids. CDR1 MNHEY and CDR2 SMNVEV come from the germline V gene (reference sequence). With 6 bases removed from V and 6 bases from J, the gap between germline ends came to 17 bases. The CDR3 sequence: CASRLDRETAEAFF. The CDR3 DNA is TGTGCCAGCAGGCTGGACCGAGAGACGGCTGAAGCTTTCTTT.

This clonotype was recorded many times. The chain links TRBV15 to TRBJ2-7; 10 nucleotides align to TRBD1. CDR1 and CDR2 from the germline V gene are LNHNV and YYDKDF (reference sequence). This CDR3 comprises 16 residues. Losses at the gene ends were 3 bases for V and 2 bases for J; bases not matched to a gene: 7. The chain's CDR3 is CATSREPGQGTYEQYF. For the CDR3, the DNA is TGTGCCACCAGCAGGGAGCCGGGACAGGGGACCTACGAGCAGTACTTC.

Ten or more counts support this clonotype. The rearrangement uses TRBV2 and TRBJ2-7; 13 bases fit TRBD2. The V gene end was trimmed by 4 bases and the J gene end by 7 bases; junction bases not matched to a gene: 4. The CDR3 loop spans 14 amino acids. Germline CDR1 is SNHLY and CDR2 is FYNNEI. The CDR3 coding sequence is TGTGCCAGCAGTGTTAGACTAGCGGGAGGTGAGCAGTACTTC. Protein: CASSVRLAGGEQYF.

This clonotype was recorded a few times. J is TRBJ2-2 and V is TRBV28; 9 bases are shared with TRBD2. V lost 4 bases and J lost 7; bases outside the gene matches: 7. This CDR3 contains 15 residues. Looked up from germline, CDR1 is MDHEN and CDR2 is SYDVKM. In nucleotides, the CDR3 is TGTGCCAGCAGTTCGGGCGGGGGGGCCGTCGGGGAGCTGTTTTTT. It specifies CASSSGGGAVGELFF.